One sample yielded the 27 T cell receptor beta chains listed below, sequenced in a study of T cells in narcolepsy (dated by TCRdb to 2016 to 2019). The library was produced with the immunoSEQ multiplex PCR assay. Here the immuneACCESS table is served through TCRdb, limited to in-frame sequences with V and J called. Missing clones are a known gap in these copies; in checked studies unresolved V genes cover under half, and the rest lacks a known reason. A total of approximately 25,000 clones appear in this sample, about 83% of them only once. The top ten clones comprise 1.3% of the sample. Sequencing used CD45RA- memory CD4+ T cells from PBMCs. The label giving this sample's cell subset or site can be read as: memory T cells sorted ex vivo from peripheral blood. The receptor source for this set is a human donor with narcolepsy.

The chain combines TRBV11-2 with TRBJ2-5, with 7 bases identical to TRBD2. V was pared by 0 bases and J by 7 bases, with 5 bases of the junction left unmatched. The CDR3 covers 14 residues. Germline V lookup: CDR1 SGHAT, CDR2 FQNNGV. DNA of the CDR3: TGTGCCAGCAGCTTAGACAGAACGGGAGGGACCCAGTACTTC. Its translation is CASSLDRTGGTQYF.

The chain recombines TRBV28 with TRBJ2-1; D may correspond to TRBD1 or TRBD2 (5 bases each). V was cut by 3 bases and J by 1 base, with 16 bases left in between. The CDR3 is made up of 17 amino acids. In germline, CDR1 is MDHEN, CDR2 SYDVKM. The CDR3 protein is CASSFPGQGRSYNEQFF. In nucleotides, the CDR3 is TGTGCCAGCAGTTTCCCGGGGCAGGGTCGATCCTACAATGAGCAGTTCTTC.

Relative to its sample, this clone is medium-sized. The genes are TRBV5-1 and TRBJ1-2, with D perhaps TRBD1 (6 bases). The CDR3 contains 14 residues. Germline values: CDR1 SGHRS, CDR2 YFSETQ. V gave up 5 bases and J gave up 2 bases, with 13 bases separating them. Here the CDR3 DNA reads TGCGCCAGCAGAAATGAGCAGGGGAACTATGGCTACACCTTC. It encodes CASRNEQGNYGYTF. Variable domain in full (rest from reference TRBV5-1 and TRBJ1-2): KAGVTQTPRYLIKTRGQQVTLSCSPISGHRSVSWYQQTPGQGLQFLFEYFSETQRNKGNFPGRFSGRQFSNSRSEMNVSTLELGDSALYLCASRNEQGNYGYTFGSGTRLTVV.

This clone is a singleton in its sample. J is TRBJ2-7 and V is TRBV18, with D hard to call. V lost 3 bases and J lost 0, with 9 bases in between. This CDR3 is 14 amino acids long. Germline V gene data show CDR1 as KGHSH and CDR2 as LQKENI. In DNA, the CDR3 is TGTGCCAGCTCACCCAGGAGCAACTCCTACGAGCAGTACTTC. Protein product: CASSPRSNSYEQYF.

This clone has a single count. The chain has TRBV7-7 and TRBJ2-2; TRBD1 might be the D (5 bases). The CDR3 length is 15 residues. V was shortened by 5 bases and J by 6 bases, with 16 bases between the two germline ends. Germline V gives CDR1 SSHAT, CDR2 FNYEAQ (reference sequence). DNA for the CDR3: TGTGCCAGCAGCCCCCTTAGGGGTCGGGCCGGGGAGCTGTTTTTT. As protein: CASSPLRGRAGELFF.

This clone showed up just a few times. This sequence joins TRBV4-2 and TRBJ2-7; D might be TRBD2 (6 bases). The ends were cut back, 5 bases at V and 3 bases at J, with 17 bases in the middle. Looked up from germline, CDR1 is LGHNA and CDR2 is YNFKEQ. The CDR3 covers 15 residues. DNA for the CDR3: TGTGCCAGCAGCTTGGGGGGTAGCCGGGTCTACGAGCAGTACTTC. Protein sequence: CASSLGGSRVYEQYF.

The gene calls are TRBV6-6 and TRBJ2-7; D gene unclear. The V and J ends lost 2 bases and 6 bases respectively, with 8 bases between them. Germline-derived CDR1 and CDR2 are MNHNY and SVGAGI (reference sequence). The CDR3 runs 12 residues. In nucleotides, the CDR3 is TGTGCCAGCAGTTACCTGTCAACCGAGCAGTACTTC. It yields the protein CASSYLSTEQYF.

The V gene is TRBV28, the J gene TRBJ2-1; TRBD2 agrees at 13 bases. Germline assignment: CDR1 MDHEN and CDR2 SYDVKM. The CDR3 length is 19 residues. After removal of 7 bases from V and 7 bases from J, the junction contained 19 bases not matched to a gene. The CDR3 DNA reads as TGTGCCAGCACCGAAGGCGGGACTAGCGGGGCGCGAGGGGTAAATGAGCAGTTCTTC. Translating gives CASTEGGTSGARGVNEQFF.

J is TRBJ2-5 and V is TRBV7-8; D is ambiguous. The CDR3 is made up of 13 amino acids. Trimming took 3 bases from V and 5 from J, leaving 10 bases between them. Germline V gives CDR1 SGHVS, CDR2 FQNEAQ. CDR3 residues: CASSFVGFETQYF. CDR3 sequence (DNA): TGTGCCAGCAGCTTCGTGGGGTTTGAGACCCAGTACTTC.

The chain joins TRBV28 to TRBJ1-1, with D perhaps TRBD1 (6 bases). The CDR3 runs 15 residues. CDR1 and CDR2 from the germline V gene are MDHEN and SYDVKM. V lost 3 bases, J lost 0 bases, and 11 bases lay in between. The CDR3 bases are TGTGCCAGCAGTTTCCGCCAGGGGATGAACACTGAAGCTTTCTTT. Its protein is CASSFRQGMNTEAFF.

This clone was counted between two and nine times. The rearrangement joins TRBV5-1 to TRBJ1-3; 8 nucleotides line up with TRBD1. V dropped 0 bases and J dropped 4; count of bases not matched to a gene: 3. CDR1 is SGHRS, CDR2 YFSETQ, per germline. CDR3 length: 15 amino acids. CDR3 in amino acids: CASSLAGTGGNTIYF. The CDR3 DNA reads TGCGCCAGCAGCTTGGCCGGGACAGGAGGAAACACCATATATTTT.

In its sample, this clone was seen a few times. The CDR3 DNA reads as TGTGCCAGCAGCCCGGACTTGACAATCAACACCATATATTTT. It codes for CASSPDLTINTIYF. This chain connects TRBV14 to TRBJ1-3; no firm D call. CDR1 is SGHDN and CDR2 is FVKESK in the germline V gene. The V gene lost 4 bases and the J gene lost 7 bases, with 14 bases spanning the gap. The CDR3 is 14 residues long.

The chain joins TRBV18 to TRBJ2-5; TRBD1 or TRBD2 may be the D gene (5 bases each). The germline V gene encodes CDR1 KGHSH and CDR2 LQKENI. V was cut by 2 bases and J by 1 base, with 8 bases left in between. This CDR3 has 14 residues. CDR3 loop: CASSPGAGQETQYF. CDR3 bases: TGTGCCAGCTCACCAGGGGCGGGCCAAGAGACCCAGTACTTC.

This clone appeared a single time. V and J are TRBV7-8 and TRBJ2-2; 12 positions match TRBD1. Germline CDR1 and CDR2: SGHVS and FQNEAQ. After removal of 4 bases from V and 2 bases from J, the junction contained 2 bases not matched to a gene. CDR3 length: 16 amino acids. The CDR3 DNA is TGTGCCAGCAGCTGGGACAGGGGGCGAAACACCGGGGAGCTGTTTTTT. It specifies CASSWDRGRNTGELFF. The full variable domain, in which reference TRBV7-8 and TRBJ2-2 provide the parts outside the CDR3, is GAGVSQSPRYKVAKRGQDVALRCDPISGHVSLFWYQQALGQGPEFLTYFQNEAQLDKSGLPSDRFFAERPEGSVSTLKIQRTQQEDSAVYLCASSWDRGRNTGELFFGEGSRLTVL.

The V call is TRBV29-1, the J call TRBJ2-5, with D possibly TRBD2 on 5 matching bases. Germline loops: CDR1 SQVTM, CDR2 ANQGSEA. Trimming took 6 bases from V and 1 from J, leaving 15 bases between them. The CDR3 is 14 amino acids. The CDR3 spells CSVEKLVRQETQYF. The CDR3 coding sequence is TGCAGCGTGGAAAAACTAGTGCGCCAAGAGACCCAGTACTTC.

The chain carries TRBV9 and TRBJ1-4; TRBD1 is a possible D gene (5 bases). V lost 6 bases to trimming and J lost 3 bases, with 15 bases between them. CDR1 and CDR2 (germline): SGDLS, YYNGEE. CDR3 length: 15 residues. CDR3 residues: CASTRDPTSNEKLFF. CDR3 nucleotides: TGTGCCAGCACCCGGGACCCTACGTCTAATGAAAAACTGTTTTTT.

The chain employs TRBV4-3 and TRBJ1-1, with D hard to call. CDR1 and CDR2 from the germline V gene are LGHNA and YSLEER. V was clipped by 0 bases and J by 4 bases, with 9 bases between them. CDR3 length: 14 amino acids. The CDR3 is CASSQDLRVTEAFF. The CDR3 DNA reads TGCGCCAGCAGCCAAGATCTGAGGGTCACTGAAGCTTTCTTT.

The J gene is TRBJ2-7, the V gene TRBV10-3; D tentatively reads TRBD1 or TRBD2 (6 bases each). This CDR3 has 17 residues. Germline CDR1 is ENHRY and CDR2 is SYGVKD. Trimming took 8 bases from V and 6 from J, leaving 29 bases between them. The CDR3 sequence is CAIAGGRGGTNRGEQYF. CDR3 DNA: TGTGCCATCGCCGGAGGGCGAGGGGGGACCAATCGGGGCGAGCAGTACTTC.

The chain joins TRBV5-4 to TRBJ2-3, with a tentative D call TRBD2 (5 bases). In germline, CDR1 is SGHNT, CDR2 YYREEE (reference sequence). V was pared by 5 bases and J by 7 bases, with 11 bases between. This CDR3 is 12 amino acids long. The CDR3 region is CASRADVNTQYF. The CDR3 DNA reads TGTGCCAGCAGAGCGGACGTCAATACGCAGTATTTT.

The V gene is TRBV5-1, the J gene TRBJ1-1, with 7 nucleotides matching TRBD1. This CDR3 is built from 14 residues. V shed 3 bases and J 0 bases; nucleotides not matched to a gene: 2. Germline CDR1 SGHRS, CDR2 YFSETQ. CDR3 sequence (DNA): TGCGCCAGCAGCTGGGACAGCATGAACACTGAAGCTTTCTTT. Residues: CASSWDSMNTEAFF.

CDR3 sequence (DNA): TGTGCCAGCAGCTCGGGACTGAACTCCTACAATGAGCAGTTCTTC. It translates to CASSSGLNSYNEQFF. The rearrangement uses TRBV7-2 and TRBJ2-1, with D maybe TRBD2 (6 bases). In germline, CDR1 is SGHTA, CDR2 FQGNSA. The CDR3 runs to 15 residues. V lost 4 bases, J lost 0 bases, and 10 bases lay in between.

The chain has TRBV7-9 and TRBJ1-2; 7 bases map to TRBD1. Germline CDR1 is SEHNR and CDR2 is FQNEAQ (reference sequence). The CDR3 length is 14 residues. V dropped 0 bases and J dropped 8; count of bases not matched to a gene: 6. This CDR3 is CASSLAEGARGYTF. In DNA form, the CDR3 reads TGTGCCAGCAGCTTAGCGGAGGGGGCGCGGGGCTACACCTTC.

This rearrangement joins TRBV7-3 to TRBJ2-1; weak D call: TRBD2 (7 bases). Germline CDR1 SGHTA, CDR2 FQGTGA. CDR3 length: 15 residues. V lost 1 base and J 7 bases, leaving 14 bases between the germline ends. CDR3 bases: TGTGCCAGCAGCTTAATAGGGGGGACTAAAAATGAGCAGTTCTTC. Protein sequence: CASSLIGGTKNEQFF.

The chain employs TRBV29-1 and TRBJ2-7; D gene unclear. The V end was cut by 4 bases, the J end by 3 bases, with 4 bases between. CDR3 size: 10 residues. Germline V CDR1 and CDR2: SQVTM, ANQGSEA. CDR3 sequence reads: CSVGHYEQYF. As DNA, the CDR3 is TGCAGCGTTGGTCACTACGAGCAGTACTTC.

V gene TRBV9 combines with J gene TRBJ1-2; the D gene is possibly TRBD1 (5 bases). The V and J ends lost 0 bases and 0 bases respectively, with 18 bases between them. Germline CDR1 is SGDLS and CDR2 is YYNGEE. The CDR3 is 18 amino acids. The CDR3 sequence is CASSVAPSARGANYGYTF. The DNA of the CDR3 is TGTGCCAGCAGCGTAGCCCCCTCGGCTAGAGGGGCTAACTATGGCTACACCTTC.

The chain uses TRBV7-2 and TRBJ1-2; D ambiguous. Looked up from germline, CDR1 is SGHTA and CDR2 is FQGNSA. CDR3 length: 16 residues. The V end lost 1 base, the J end lost 4 bases, and 16 bases lay between the germline ends. CDR3 DNA sequence: TGTGCCAGCAGCTTAGACTTTCGAAGGAGTGGCTATGGCTACACCTTC. Translation gives CASSLDFRRSGYGYTF.

The chain carries TRBV18 and TRBJ1-3; no clear D. This CDR3 comprises 16 residues. CDR1 is KGHSH, CDR2 LQKENI, per germline. The V end was cut by 3 bases, the J end by 1 base, with 13 bases between. The CDR3 here is CASSPLSGSSGNTIYF. CDR3 bases: TGTGCCAGCTCACCCCTCAGTGGATCTTCTGGAAACACCATATATTTT. The entire variable domain, with the rest obtained from reference TRBV18 and TRBJ1-3, is as follows: NAGVMQNPRHLVRRRGQEARLRCSPMKGHSHVYWYRQLPEEGLKFMVYLQKENIIDESGMPKERFSAEFPKEGPSILRIQQVVRGDSAAYFCASSPLSGSSGNTIYFGEGSWLTVV.